These T cell receptor beta chains were read from a single sample in a study of shared clonotypes between healthy human individuals. Clones were sequenced by immunoSEQ multiplex PCR, and TCRdb holds only the in-frame ones, with some missing. The sample carries hundreds of thousands of clones, roughly 84% recorded once. The sequenced sample consisted of memory CD8+ T cells sorted from blood. These receptors all stem from a man between 18 and 35 years old in good health. Each CDR3 is given with its conserved first and last residue. The order of the fields is J gene, D gene, clone size, V gene, CDR3 DNA, CDR3 protein. The D gene is left open where the match is weak. The size of a clone is reported for some rows only, either as once, few or many, or as a class for expanded clones.

>TRBJ2-3|TRBD2|NA|TRBV9
TGTGCCAGCAGCGTTGGACTAGCGGGGGGCATCACAGATACGCAGTATTTT
CASSVGLAGGITDTQYF
>TRBJ2-4|TRBD1|NA|TRBV5-4
TGTGCCAGCAGCCACCCAGGGGGCCATGGAAACATTCAGTACTTC
CASSHPGGHGNIQYF
>TRBJ2-3|TRBD2|NA|TRBV4-3
TGCGCCAGCAGCCAAGTCCTCGGGGGGAGTAGCACAGATACGCAGTATTTT
CASSQVLGGSSTDTQYF
>TRBJ2-7|TRBD1|NA|TRBV4-1
TGCGCCAGCAGCCCATCAGGGACAGGGGACTACGAGCAGTACTTC
CASSPSGTGDYEQYF
>TRBJ2-5|TRBD2|many|TRBV2
TGTGCCAGCAGTGATGTCGGGGGGGGCACTGAAGAGACCCAGTACTTC
CASSDVGGGTEETQYF
>TRBJ1-6|NA|once|TRBV19
TGTGCCAGTAGTATAGGAGGACGTGGGGATTCACCCCTCCACTTT
CASSIGGRGDSPLHF
>TRBJ2-1|TRBD1|NA|TRBV7-6
TGTGCCAGCAGTTCCGGGACAGGGGACTACGCGCAGTTCTTC
CASSSGTGDYAQFF
>TRBJ2-3|NA|NA|TRBV5-8
TGTGCCAGCAGCAGGGTGGGCGGATCCCGCACAGATACGCAGTATTTT
CASSRVGGSRTDTQYF
>TRBJ2-3|NA|many|TRBV6-1
TGTGCCAGCACCCCCTACACAGATACGCAGTATTTT
CASTPYTDTQYF
>TRBJ2-2|NA|NA|TRBV27
TGTGCCAGCAGTTCCTACGCGGGGGCTCCGAACGCCGGGGAGCTGTTTTTT
CASSSYAGAPNAGELFF
>TRBJ2-7|TRBD2|NA|TRBV27
TGTGCCAGCAGTATTGGACTAGCCTCCACCTACGAGCAGTACTTC
CASSIGLASTYEQYF
>TRBJ1-2|NA|many|TRBV7-2
TGTGCCAGCAGCCTAGAATATATTGGTCAGGCAGGTTTCAATGGCTACACCTTC
CASSLEYIGQAGFNGYTF
>TRBJ1-1|NA|NA|TRBV6-4
TGTGCCAGCAGTCAGGGCGAGGATACCACTGAAGCTTTCTTT
CASSQGEDTTEAFF
>TRBJ1-1|NA|few|TRBV5-4
TGTGCCAGCAGCACCGGTACAGGGATCGGCACTGAAGCTTTCTTT
CASSTGTGIGTEAFF
>TRBJ1-4|NA|NA|TRBV27
TGTGCCAGCAGTTTTATGGGTTTTGCAAATGAAAAACTGTTTTTT
CASSFMGFANEKLFF
>TRBJ2-3|NA|once|TRBV18
TGTGCCAGCTCACCTGGAGGGGGTTGGGCAGATACGCAGTATTTT
CASSPGGGWADTQYF
>TRBJ2-7|TRBD2|NA|TRBV5-1
TGCGCCAGCAGTTTTTGGGGGCTAGCGGGCTCCTACGAGCAGTACTTC
CASSFWGLAGSYEQYF
>TRBJ1-6|NA|NA|TRBV5-8
TGTGCCAGCAGTTCTGGGACTGAGGCCTATAATTCACCCCTCCACTTT
CASSSGTEAYNSPLHF
>TRBJ2-7|TRBD2|NA|TRBV11-2
TGTGCCAGCAGCTCCGTGACTAGCGGGGGATCCTACGAGCAGTACTTC
CASSSVTSGGSYEQYF
>TRBJ2-1|TRBD2|NA|TRBV6-4
TGTGCCAGCAGGGGAACGGGAGGGGGGTCCTACAATGAGCAGTTCTTC
CASRGTGGGSYNEQFF
>TRBJ1-3|NA|NA|TRBV7-2
TGTGCCAGCAGCTTAAGTGGGGGTTCCGGAAACACCATATATTTT
CASSLSGGSGNTIYF
>TRBJ1-4|TRBD1|NA|TRBV25-1
TGTGCCAGCCGACAGGGAGTGGGCCCTAATGAAAAACTGTTTTTT
CASRQGVGPNEKLFF
>TRBJ1-1|NA|NA|TRBV27
TGTGCCAGCAGTTCTGGCGGGACGGGGACTGAAGCTTTCTTT
CASSSGGTGTEAFF
>TRBJ2-1|NA|NA|TRBV5-4
TGTGCCAGCAGCTTGTTGGACTGGGACAATGAGCAGTTCTTC
CASSLLDWDNEQFF
>TRBJ1-2|TRBD1|NA|TRBV5-6
TGTGCCAGCAGCTCCTCGACAGGGTCGTTTCATGGCTACACCTTC
CASSSSTGSFHGYTF
>TRBJ1-5|NA|NA|TRBV27
TGTGCCAGCAGTTTCGCAGGGAGCAATCAGCCCCAGCATTTT
CASSFAGSNQPQHF
>TRBJ2-5|TRBD1|NA|TRBV29-1
TGCAGCGTTGAGCTAGACAGGGTCTGGATCGGAAGGCAAGAGACCCAGTACTTC
CSVELDRVWIGRQETQYF
>TRBJ1-1|TRBD1|once|TRBV6-5
TGTGCCAGCAGTTATGGACAGGGGACTGAAGCTTTCTTT
CASSYGQGTEAFF
>TRBJ2-7|NA|NA|TRBV9
TGTGCCAGCAGCCAGGGAGGGGGGCAAGAATACGAGCAGTACTTC
CASSQGGGQEYEQYF
>TRBJ1-6|NA|NA|TRBV19
TGTGCCAGTAGTATAGGGTGGACCTATAATTCACCCCTCCACTTT
CASSIGWTYNSPLHF
>TRBJ1-1|NA|NA|TRBV13
TGTGCCAGCAGCTATGCACTGAACACTGAAGCTTTCTTT
CASSYALNTEAFF
>TRBJ2-7|NA|NA|TRBV27
TGTGCCAGCCCCCGCGGCGAGCAGTACTTC
CASPRGEQYF
>TRBJ1-5|TRBD1|NA|TRBV4-1
TGCGCCAGCAGCCACGGGACAGGGGGCGAGTATCAGCCCCAGCATTTT
CASSHGTGGEYQPQHF
>TRBJ1-6|NA|NA|TRBV4-1
TGCGCCAGCAGCCCCTCCCGAAGAGGGGCTGAAGATTCACCCCTCCACTTT
CASSPSRRGAEDSPLHF
>TRBJ2-7|TRBD2|NA|TRBV30
TGTGCCTGGAGTCCTCTAGCGGGGCTAGGGTACGAGCAGTACTTC
CAWSPLAGLGYEQYF
>TRBJ2-5|TRBD1|NA|TRBV4-1
TGCGCCAGCAGCTATTCGACAGGGGGAGGAGAGACCCAGTACTTC
CASSYSTGGGETQYF
>TRBJ2-7|NA|NA|TRBV7-9
TGTGCCAGCAGCTTAATTACAGGGCTCTACTACGAGCAGTACTTC
CASSLITGLYYEQYF
>TRBJ1-2|NA|few|TRBV19
TGTGCCAGTAGTCCACAGGGAGCCCCTGCCAATGGCTACACCTTC
CASSPQGAPANGYTF
>TRBJ1-2|NA|NA|TRBV4-1
TGCGCCAGCAGCCCAGGACAGCTTAACTATGGCTACACCTTC
CASSPGQLNYGYTF
>TRBJ2-7|NA|NA|TRBV12-5
TGTGCTAGTGGTTTGGGCAGCCACGAGCAGTACTTC
CASGLGSHEQYF
>TRBJ1-1|NA|NA|TRBV4-3
TGCGCCAGCAGCCAAGATCTGGGGGAGGGCACTGAAGCTTTCTTT
CASSQDLGEGTEAFF
>TRBJ2-7|TRBD1|NA|TRBV27
TGTGCCAGCAGAAAACAGGGGTTCTACGAGCAGTACTTC
CASRKQGFYEQYF
>TRBJ2-2|NA|NA|TRBV30
TGTGCCTGGAGTGGGTTTGGAGGGACCGGGGAGCTGTTTTTT
CAWSGFGGTGELFF
>TRBJ2-2|NA|NA|TRBV5-4
TGTGCCAGCAGCTTGGTGTTACGGGGGAACACCGGGGAGCTGTTTTTT
CASSLVLRGNTGELFF
>TRBJ2-1|NA|once|TRBV2
TGTGCCAGCAGTGAAGTCCAGGGGAGGAACAATGAGCAGTTCTTC
CASSEVQGRNNEQFF
>TRBJ2-3|NA|NA|TRBV10-2
TGCGCCAGCAGTGATCCTGACGGCGGAGATACGCAGTATTTT
CASSDPDGGDTQYF
>TRBJ2-1|TRBD2|NA|TRBV5-6
TGTGCCAGCAGCTTGGGACTAGCGGGAGAGTATAATGAGCAGTTCTTC
CASSLGLAGEYNEQFF
>TRBJ2-7|NA|NA|TRBV6-6
TGTGCCAGCAGTTACTTTCAGGGATCCTACGAGCAGTACTTC
CASSYFQGSYEQYF
>TRBJ1-4|NA|NA|TRBV11-2
TGTGCCAGCACCCAGGGGTCAACTAATGAAAAACTGTTTTTT
CASTQGSTNEKLFF
>TRBJ2-7|NA|NA|TRBV7-8
TGTGCCACATCAAGCGGCGGGAACTATTACGAGCAGTACTTC
CATSSGGNYYEQYF
>TRBJ1-1|NA|NA|TRBV19
TGTGCCAGTAGTACCCAGGGGTACACTGAAGCTTTCTTT
CASSTQGYTEAFF